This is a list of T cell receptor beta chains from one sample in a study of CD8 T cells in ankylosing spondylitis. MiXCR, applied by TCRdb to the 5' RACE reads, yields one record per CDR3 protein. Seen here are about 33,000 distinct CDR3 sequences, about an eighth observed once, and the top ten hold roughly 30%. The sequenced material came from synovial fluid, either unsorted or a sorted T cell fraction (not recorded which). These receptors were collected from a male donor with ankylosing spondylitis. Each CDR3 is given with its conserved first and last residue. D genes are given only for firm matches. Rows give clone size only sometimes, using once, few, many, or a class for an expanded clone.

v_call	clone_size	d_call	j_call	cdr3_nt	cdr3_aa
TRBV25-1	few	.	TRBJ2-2	TGTGCCAGCAGTGAATCGAGGACCGGGGAGCTGTTTTTT	CASSESRTGELFF
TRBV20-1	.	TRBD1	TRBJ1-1	TGCAGTTCCTTAGGACAGGGTGGGAAAGGCACTGAAGCTTTCTTT	CSSLGQGGKGTEAFF
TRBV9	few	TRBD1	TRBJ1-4	TGTGCCAGCAGCCGGGGACAGAGCCATGAAAAACTGTTTTTT	CASSRGQSHEKLFF
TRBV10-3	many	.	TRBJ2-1	TGTGCCATCAGTGAGTCAATGGGTGCAGGCACCTACAATGAGCAGTTCTTC	CAISESMGAGTYNEQFF
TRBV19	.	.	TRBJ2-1	TGTGCCAGTAGTATAGAGGCCCGGGTAGTTGGTGAGCAGTTCTTC	CASSIEARVVGEQFF
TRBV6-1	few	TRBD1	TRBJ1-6	TGTGCCAGCAGCGAGGACAGGGTTAGTTCACCCCTCCACTTT	CASSEDRVSSPLHF
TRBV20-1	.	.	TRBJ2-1	TGCAGTGCTCCTGTCTACAATGAGCAGTTCTTC	CSAPVYNEQFF
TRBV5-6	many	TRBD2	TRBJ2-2	TGTGCCAGCAGCTCGGGACTAGCGGACTTGGCGGACACCGGGGAGCTGTTTTTT	CASSSGLADLADTGELFF
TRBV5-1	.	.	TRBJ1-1	TGCGCCAGCAGCTTGAGTGTCAGATCCACTGAAGCTTTCTTT	CASSLSVRSTEAFF
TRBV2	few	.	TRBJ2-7	TGTGCCACCAGAACAGGGAGCTCCTACGAGCAGTACTTC	CATRTGSSYEQYF
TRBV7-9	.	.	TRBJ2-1	TGTGCCAGCAGCGCCGCCCCGGTGGGCTTTTACAATGAGCAGTTCTTC	CASSAAPVGFYNEQFF
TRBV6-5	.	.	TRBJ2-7	TGTGCCAGCAGTTTGACGGACCGCCTCTACGAGCAGTACTTC	CASSLTDRLYEQYF
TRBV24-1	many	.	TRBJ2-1	TGTGCCACCCCCGGCAGGGCGTACAACAATGAGCAGTTCTTC	CATPGRAYNNEQFF
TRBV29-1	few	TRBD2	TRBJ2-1	TGCAGCGCAGCGAGACTAGCCCCCTACAATGAGCAGTTCTTC	CSAARLAPYNEQFF
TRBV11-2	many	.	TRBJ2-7	TGTGCCAGCAGCTTAGGAACTGAGCAGTACTTC	CASSLGTEQYF
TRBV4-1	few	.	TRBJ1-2	TGCGCCAGCAGCCAAGAAGGAGGGGAGGACTATGGCTACACCTTC	CASSQEGGEDYGYTF
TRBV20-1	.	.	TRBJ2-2	TGCAGTGCCGCAACTAGATTGGGCACCGGGGAGCTGTTTTTT	CSAATRLGTGELFF
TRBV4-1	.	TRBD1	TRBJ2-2	TGCGCCAGCAGCCCCTATGATCAGGGGGCGAACACCGGGGAGCTGTTTTTT	CASSPYDQGANTGELFF
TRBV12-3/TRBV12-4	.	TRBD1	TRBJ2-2	TGTGCCAGCAGTTTAAGGGGGCGGAGGACCGGGGAGCTGTTTTTT	CASSLRGRRTGELFF
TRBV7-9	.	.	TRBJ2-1	TGTGCCAGCAGCTTAGCTCAGGGGTCGGCATACAATGAGCAGTTCTTC	CASSLAQGSAYNEQFF
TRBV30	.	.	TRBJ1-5	TGTGCCTGGAGTCTCCGGACAACTGATCAGCCCCAGCATTTT	CAWSLRTTDQPQHF
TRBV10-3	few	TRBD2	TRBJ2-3	TGTGCCACCACACTAGCGGGGTACCTCACAGATACGCAGTATTTT	CATTLAGYLTDTQYF
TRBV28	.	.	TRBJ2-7	TGTGCCAGCAGTTTATCGCCGCAGGGGAACTACGAGCAGTACTTC	CASSLSPQGNYEQYF
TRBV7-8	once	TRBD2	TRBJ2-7	TGTGCCAGCAGCGTTCTTCCTTGGAGCGGGAGGTACGAGCAGTACTTC	CASSVLPWSGRYEQYF